There are a few counts of the clone carrying this T cell receptor beta chain. The antigen is unknown. The entry originates in a study of T-cell memory formation after mild COVID-19. At the level of the study: Most TCR clusters belonged to a single donor.

5'RACE primed at constant segments yielded TCR alpha and TCR beta cDNA libraries bearing sample barcodes and UMIs. TCRdb ran MiXCR on the 5' RACE reads and lists one entry per CDR3 protein. Found here are approximately 350,000 distinct CDR3 sequences, around 28% of them singletons; the top ten hold about 13%. Germline V CDR1 and CDR2: SGHTA, FQGTGA. The V segment lost 5 bases and the J segment 4 bases; nucleotides outside the gene matches: 4. The CDR3 spans 14 residues. Whole-study findings and limits: Day 15 to 85 contracting clones showed balanced CD4/CD8; later expanders leaned CD4+.

The origin of this receptor is an adult woman who had mild COVID-19 (a few samples of this study predate the infection). Cell type and time point are not known. This chain connects TRBV7-3 to TRBJ2-3, with TRBD2 identical over 9 bases. The sample taken for sequencing was PBMCs or a T cell subset sorted from them (not recorded which). CDR3 nucleotide sequence: TGTGCCAGCAGCCTTAGCGGGAGCCCAGATACGCAGTATTTT. Its protein is CASSLSGSPDTQYF.